This is a list of T cell receptor beta chains from one sample in a study of response to subunit inactivated influenza vaccine. TCRdb called the RT-PCR reads again in MiXCR, with one record for every CDR3 protein. The repertoire includes about 700,000 distinct CDR3 sequences, more than 15% of them detected once, and more than 9% sits in the top ten. The starting material was PBMCs from blood, obtained 12 days after vaccination. These receptor sequences come from a man aged 45 to 65 who received an inactivated influenza vaccine. Each CDR3 is given with its conserved first and last residue. Fields, in order: D gene, clone size, J gene, CDR3 length, V gene, CDR3 DNA, CDR3 protein. A D gene is named only where the DNA matches it firmly. Only part of the rows carry a size: once, few, many, or a class if the clone is expanded.

TRBD1 . TRBJ2-1 13 TRBV20-1 TGCAGTGCTAGCATTCAGGGGGCGCGGGAGCAGTTCTTC CSASIQGAREQFF
. many TRBJ2-5 17 TRBV3-1 TGTGCCAGCAGCCATGGGGGGGGCTTCGAAGTGGGAGAGACCCAGTACTTC CASSHGGGFEVGETQYF
TRBD2 few TRBJ2-5 16 TRBV3-1 TGTGCCAGCAGCTCTACCGGGCTAGCGGTCGTTGAAACCCAGTACTTC CASSSTGLAVVETQYF
TRBD2 few TRBJ2-3 18 TRBV6-5 TGTGCCAGCAGTTACCCGACGTGGAGCGGGGGAAGCACAGATACGCAGTATTTT CASSYPTWSGGSTDTQYF
. many TRBJ2-2 15 TRBV10-3 TGTGCCATCAGTTCGGACCCTGTCAACACCGGGGAGCTGTTTTTT CAISSDPVNTGELFF
TRBD2 few TRBJ2-7 18 TRBV11-2 TGTGCCAGCAGCTTAATTTCCGGGACTAGCGGGAGGCGGGGTGAGCAGTACTTC CASSLISGTSGRRGEQYF
. few TRBJ2-3 15 TRBV5-1 TGCGCCAGCAGCACGGGACTCGCTAGCACAGATACGCAGTATTTT CASSTGLASTDTQYF
. many TRBJ1-4 16 TRBV5-1 TGCGCCAGCAGAGACCCATCCACGGGGGCAAATGAAAAACTGTTTTTT CASRDPSTGANEKLFF
TRBD1 . TRBJ2-2 17 TRBV15 TGTGCCACCAGCAGAAATCCGGGACAGGTGAACACCGGGGAGCTGTTTTTT CATSRNPGQVNTGELFF
. few TRBJ2-2 15 TRBV7-9 TGTGCCAGCAGCTCTCTTAGCGGTCACACCGGGGAGCTGTTTTTT CASSSLSGHTGELFF
. many TRBJ1-2 13 TRBV20-1 TGCAGTGCTAGAGAGGCAGGGGAATATGGCTACACCTTC CSAREAGEYGYTF
TRBD1 . TRBJ2-2 13 TRBV9 TGTGCCTCCACAGGGGGCTCAACCGGGGAGCTGTTTTTT CASTGGSTGELFF
. few TRBJ1-5 12 TRBV20-1 TGCAGTGCCGCTCGGCAGGATCAGCCCCAGCATTTT CSAARQDQPQHF
TRBD1 . TRBJ1-4 14 TRBV5-1 TGCGCCAGCAGCCGGGACAGGGGTGGAGAAAAACTGTTTTTT CASSRDRGGEKLFF
. many TRBJ2-7 12 TRBV3-1 TGTGCCAGCAGCCAAGAAGCCTACGAGCAGTACTTC CASSQEAYEQYF
. many TRBJ1-2 10 TRBV12-3/TRBV12-4 TGTGCCAGCTGGGACGATGGCTACACCTTC CASWDDGYTF
TRBD2 . TRBJ2-2 16 TRBV29-1 TGCAGCGTTCGAGTAGCGGGAGGGCCGGGAACCGGGGAGCTGTTTTTT CSVRVAGGPGTGELFF
. . TRBJ1-5 16 TRBV6-5 TGTGCCAGCAGTTACTCTTCGGTAGGGAGCAATCAGCCCCAGCATTTT CASSYSSVGSNQPQHF
. many TRBJ1-2 14 TRBV24-1 TGTGCCACCAGTGATTTAGAACAGAACTATGGCTACACCTTC CATSDLEQNYGYTF
. . TRBJ2-7 10 TRBV20-1 TGCAGTGCTAGAGGGGGAGGGCAGTACTTC CSARGGGQYF
. . TRBJ1-6 15 TRBV7-9 TGTGCCAGCTCACGGGCTGCAGGGACGGGCTCACCCCTCCACTTT CASSRAAGTGSPLHF
. few TRBJ2-7 13 TRBV20-1 TGCAGTGCTAGTCCCGGAGGATCCTACGAGCAGTACTTC CSASPGGSYEQYF
. few TRBJ1-3 12 TRBV6-5 TGTGCCAGCATCGGGGGAGGAAACACCATATATTTT CASIGGGNTIYF
. . TRBJ2-7 14 TRBV12-3/TRBV12-4 TGTGCCAGCAGTTTAGTCACAGGTGGGGGCGAGCAGTACTTC CASSLVTGGGEQYF
. . TRBJ1-1 13 TRBV6-1 TGTGCCAGCATAACGACGGCGAACACTGAAGCTTTCTTT CASITTANTEAFF
. . TRBJ1-5 12 TRBV25-1 TGTGCCAGCAGTGCGGGCGGGAGGCCCCAGCATTTT CASSAGGRPQHF
. few TRBJ2-3 14 TRBV7-2 TGTGCCAGCAGCCCTTTTGGCTCGGGCGATACGCAGTATTTT CASSPFGSGDTQYF
. . TRBJ2-3 15 TRBV7-9 TGTGCCAGCAGCTTAATGGGGGGATTCACAGATACGCAGTATTTT CASSLMGGFTDTQYF